This T cell receptor (beta chain) stems from a study of T cells expressing NK-cell markers. Study-level background: Sequencing of TCR beta repertoires drew on sorted CD3+CD56+NKG2C+, CD3+CD56+NKG2C- and CD3+CD56-NKG2C+ T cells. Serological testing identified seven of the eight sequenced donors as HCMV-seropositive and one as seronegative.

Broader study findings: The CD3+CD56-NKG2C+ fraction was also led by these clonotypes in a few donors. There remained a lack of clarity about HCMV specificity of expanded NKG2C+ T cell clones.

TCRdb derives one entry per CDR3 protein from the 5' RACE reads, leaving out DNA. The table for this sample gives fewer than 550,000 distinct CDR3 sequences. Concerning this clonotype itself: Its specificity is unknown.

This CDR3 has 16 residues. The germline V gene encodes CDR1 MNHNY and CDR2 SVGAGI (reference sequence). This chain connects TRBV6-6 to TRBJ2-3; the D call from TCRdb, TRBD1, cannot be confirmed without DNA. The sequenced material came from blood T cells: a sorted CD56 or NKG2C T cell subset, CD4+ or CD8+ T cells, or bulk PBMC T cells (not recorded which). This receptor was taken from a woman in her fifties or sixties in good health. The CDR3 reads CASSRTGGRGTDTQYF.